The source of this T cell receptor beta chain is a study of blood T cell repertoires in COVID-19. Study as a whole: Sources were T cells, B-cell-depleted T cells, or PBMCs; the material itself was cDNA or gDNA.

Germline-derived CDR1 and CDR2 are KGHSH and LQKENI. V was trimmed by 3 bases and J by 1 base, leaving 12 bases between them. There are 15 residues in the CDR3. In the original processing: How many nucleated cells were present was estimated from reference gene primer amplification. The table came from immunoSEQ multiplex PCR; TCRdb's copy has only in-frame clones and leaves some out. V and J calls and clone size are as listed in that table; D and trimming were resolved from the DNA. The repertoire holds a few hundred thousand clones, with around 87% as singletons. Sequencing input: PBMCs or T cells enriched from blood (not recorded which). The V gene is TRBV18, the J gene TRBJ1-1; D not resolved. This sequence originates from a man between 35 and 55 years old in a cohort exposed to, infected with or recovered from COVID-19 (not recorded which). Here the CDR3 reads CASSPGGFKNTEAFF. Here the CDR3 DNA reads TGTGCCAGCTCACCTGGAGGTTTTAAGAACACTGAAGCTTTCTTT.